These 21 T cell receptor beta chains originate from one sample sequenced in a study of patients and donors after allogeneic stem cell transplantation. TCRdb re-analysed the RT-PCR reads in MiXCR, keeping a single row per CDR3 protein. Here the sample spans 100,000 to 130,000 distinct CDR3 sequences, 35% being singletons. What was sequenced was blood, either unsorted or a sorted T cell fraction (not recorded which). All receptors derive from a human donor who was either an allogeneic HSCT recipient or a stem cell or donor lymphocyte infusion donor (not recorded which). It is not recorded whose cells these are; they may come from a transplant donor.

The sample holds a few counts of this clonotype. The chain uses TRBV29-1 and TRBJ1-1, with TRBD1 identical over 9 bases. The V segment lost 3 bases and the J segment 4 bases; nucleotides outside the gene matches: 9. CDR1 and CDR2 from the germline V gene are SQVTM and ANQGSEA. This CDR3 region has 15 residues. The CDR3 region has the DNA TGCAGCGTTGAGCCGGGACAGGGTTCCTTCACTGAAGCTTTCTTT. Protein: CSVEPGQGSFTEAFF.

This clonotype was counted between two and nine times. The chain combines TRBV12-3 or TRBV12-4 with TRBJ2-7; D unclear. This CDR3 contains 15 residues. V was shortened by 6 bases and J by 2 bases, with 17 bases between the two germline ends. CDR3 region: CASSPGSPGAYEQYF. The CDR3, as DNA: TGTGCCAGCAGCCCCGGGTCGCCTGGGGCCTACGAGCAGTACTTC.

Worth noting for this clonotype: A much larger clone differs from this one at a single base, so this may be a read error. The rearrangement joins TRBV29-1 to TRBJ1-1; D is uncertain. The CDR3 spans 11 residues. Germline CDR1 reads SQVTM; CDR2 reads ANQGSEA. The CDR3 protein is CGVEKNTEAFF. CDR3 coding DNA: TGCGGCGTTGAAAAGAACACTGAAGCTTTCTTT.

Only one count was recorded for this clonotype. The chain employs TRBV20-1 and TRBJ2-1, with D hard to call. Between the trimmed V and J ends, which lost 6 bases and 0 bases, there was a span of 18 bases. Per the germline V gene, CDR1 is DFQATT and CDR2 is SNEGSKA (reference sequence). The CDR3 spans 16 residues. CDR3 in amino acids: CSAWAQARSSYNEQFF. As DNA, the CDR3 is TGCAGTGCGTGGGCGCAGGCCCGGAGCTCCTACAATGAGCAGTTCTTC.

The chain combines TRBV7-2 with TRBJ1-1; 8 bases agree with TRBD1. This CDR3 has 14 residues. With V trimmed by 5 bases and J by 3 bases, 5 bases remained unmatched. Germline loops: CDR1 SGHTA, CDR2 FQGNSA. CDR3 in amino acids: CASSPRTGHTEAFF. The CDR3 DNA sequence: TGTGCCAGCAGCCCCCGGACAGGGCACACTGAAGCTTTCTTT.

This chain connects TRBV10-1 to TRBJ2-7, with TRBD2 identical over 10 bases. Losses at the gene ends were 4 bases for V and 7 bases for J; bases not matched to a gene: 4. The germline V gene encodes CDR1 WNHNN and CDR2 SYGVQD (reference sequence). CDR3 length equals 13 residues. CDR3 nucleotides: TGCGCCAGCAGTGTAGCGGGAGGACGTGAGCAGTACTTC. The encoded protein is CASSVAGGREQYF.

The genes are TRBV12-3 or TRBV12-4 and TRBJ2-2, with D possibly matching TRBD2 (7 bases). The ends were cut back, 7 bases at V and 6 bases at J, with 21 bases in the middle. The CDR3 spans 16 residues. CDR3 loop: CASIKQGTGGAGELFF. The CDR3 DNA reads TGTGCCAGCATCAAACAGGGAACGGGAGGCGCCGGGGAGCTGTTTTTT.

In its sample, this clonotype was seen a few times. J is TRBJ2-7 and V is TRBV5-1, with 7 bases aligning to TRBD2. The J segment lost 2 bases and the V segment lost 1 base, leaving 3 bases of the junction unmatched. The CDR3 totals 14 residues. Germline V gives CDR1 SGHRS, CDR2 YFSETQ. CDR3 protein: CASSLRDYTYEQYF. The CDR3 nucleotides read TGCGCCAGCAGCTTGAGGGACTACACCTACGAGCAGTACTTC.

This clonotype has only a few counts. This sequence joins TRBV6-1 and TRBJ2-6; D not certain. V was trimmed by 1 base and J by 15 bases, leaving 10 bases between them. The germline CDR1 and CDR2 sequences are MNHNS and SASEGT. The CDR3 consists of 12 residues. This chain's CDR3 is CASSEGAAALTF. The CDR3 region has the DNA TGTGCCAGCAGTGAAGGTGCAGCCGCCCTGACTTTC.

The V and J genes are TRBV10-1 and TRBJ1-1; tentative D call: TRBD1 (5 bases). Per germline, CDR1 WNHNN and CDR2 SYGVQD (reference sequence). Trimming left V 4 bases short and J 5 bases short, with 11 bases between. This CDR3 is built from 13 residues. The CDR3 here is CASSAGRRTEAFF. Written as DNA, the CDR3 is TGCGCCAGCAGTGCAGGGAGAAGGACTGAAGCTTTCTTT.

The chain carries TRBV10-3 and TRBJ2-3; the D is unclear. This CDR3 is 11 amino acids long. Germline V lookup: CDR1 ENHRY, CDR2 SYGVKD. V gave up 10 bases and J gave up 6 bases, with 11 bases separating them. The CDR3 DNA reads as TGTGCCACCACCGTCAAGGATACGCAGTATTTT. The encoded protein is CATTVKDTQYF.

This chain links TRBV10-2 with TRBJ2-5; either TRBD1 or TRBD2 may fit D (5 bases each). The V gene's germline CDR1 is WSHSY and CDR2 SAAADI. This CDR3 region has 12 residues. V dropped 6 bases and J dropped 1 base, with 6 bases sitting between them. The CDR3 DNA sequence: TGCGCCAGCAGGGGGGTCCAAGAGACCCAGTACTTC. The encoded protein is CASRGVQETQYF.

This clonotype was seen a handful of times. This chain connects TRBV7-9 to TRBJ1-4; 7 nucleotides match TRBD1. V was pared by 2 bases and J by 0 bases, with 3 bases of the junction left unmatched. Germline V gene lookup returns CDR1 SEHNR and CDR2 FQNEAQ (reference sequence). The CDR3 consists of 16 residues. The CDR3 region is CASSLTGAATNEKLFF. CDR3 DNA sequence: TGTGCCAGCAGCTTAACAGGGGCAGCAACTAATGAAAAACTGTTTTTT.

V is TRBV12-3 or TRBV12-4 and J is TRBJ1-5; no firm D call. CDR3 length equals 14 residues. The V end was cut by 6 bases, the J end by 6 bases, with 15 bases between. The CDR3 DNA is TGTGCCAGCAGCCCCAATGAGGGCGGTCAGCCCCAGCATTTT. As protein: CASSPNEGGQPQHF.

V gene TRBV20-1 combines with J gene TRBJ2-4; D not certain. Between the trimmed V and J ends, which lost 5 bases and 0 bases, there was a span of 11 bases. The CDR3 contains 14 residues. Germline loops: CDR1 DFQATT, CDR2 SNEGSKA (reference sequence). As DNA, the CDR3 is TGCAGTGCTTCCGTTCCGGGAGCCAAAAACATTCAGTACTTC. It encodes CSASVPGAKNIQYF.

There are a few counts of this clonotype. The CDR3 DNA reads as TGTGCCAGCAGCCCGTCCGGGACTAGGTACAATGAGCAGTTCTTC. Translating it yields CASSPSGTRYNEQFF. The rearrangement joins TRBV7-2 to TRBJ2-1; 8 bases map to TRBD2. The ends lost 5 bases at V and 4 bases at J; junction bases unmatched: 7. This CDR3 region has 15 residues. CDR1 SGHTA and CDR2 FQGNSA come from the germline V gene.

The chain has TRBV24-1 and TRBJ2-5, with TRBD1 as a possible D gene (5 bases). The CDR3 loop spans 17 amino acids. The V end lost 1 base, the J end lost 1 base, and 15 bases lay between the germline ends. Germline CDR1 reads KGHDR; CDR2 reads SFDVKD. CDR3 region: CATSDFQGRQPQETQYF. The CDR3 DNA reads as TGTGCCACCAGTGATTTCCAGGGCCGACAGCCCCAAGAGACCCAGTACTTC.

J is TRBJ2-7 and V is TRBV27; D tentatively reads TRBD1 or TRBD2 (5 bases each). V was pared by 3 bases and J by 2 bases, with 11 bases between. CDR3 size: 14 residues. CDR1 is MNHEY and CDR2 is SMNVEV in the germline V gene (reference sequence). Here the CDR3 reads CASSLIGGTYEQYF. The CDR3 DNA is TGTGCCAGCAGTTTGATTGGGGGAACCTACGAGCAGTACTTC.

The chain links TRBV4-3 to TRBJ1-2; D possibly corresponds to TRBD1 (5 bases). The germline CDR1 and CDR2 sequences are LGHNA and YSLEER. The CDR3 has 15 amino acids. The germline V and J ends were trimmed by 0 bases and 6 bases, with 14 bases remaining between them. CDR3 nucleotides: TGCGCCAGCAGCCAAGAAGGCAGGGTGGGAAATGGCTACACCTTC. This translates into CASSQEGRVGNGYTF.

The chain uses TRBV6-2 or TRBV6-3 and TRBJ2-1, with TRBD2 matching 7 bases. The junction had 7 bases not matched to a gene; V was cut back by 8 bases and J by 3 bases. Germline CDR1 is MNHEY and CDR2 is SVGEGT. This CDR3 has 14 amino acids. The CDR3 DNA is TGTGCCAGCGTTCAAGCGGGATACTACAATGAGCAGTTCTTC. This sequence encodes CASVQAGYYNEQFF.

This clonotype was seen a few times. V and J are TRBV5-1 and TRBJ2-7; 7 bases are shared with TRBD2. CDR3 length equals 13 residues. V was clipped by 0 bases and J by 6 bases; unmatched bases: 3. Germline lookup yields CDR1 SGHRS and CDR2 YFSETQ. The CDR3 region is CASSLAPGGEQYF. In DNA form, the CDR3 reads TGCGCCAGCAGCTTGGCACCGGGAGGCGAGCAGTACTTC. The full variable domain, with the rest looked up from reference TRBV5-1 and TRBJ2-7, is KAGVTQTPRYLIKTRGQQVTLSCSPISGHRSVSWYQQTPGQGLQFLFEYFSETQRNKGNFPGRFSGRQFSNSRSEMNVSTLELGDSALYLCASSLAPGGEQYFGPGTRLTVT.